This TCR beta chain was observed in a study of blood T cells in healthy people across ages. Study-wide results and limits: Donor CMV infection status was unknown, possibly confounding age-related changes in expanded clonotypes.

Collection of roughly 10 milliliters of peripheral blood was performed for each donor. Then a second PCR, running about 6 to 11 cycles, was carried out with a sample-barcoded 5' primer and a J-beta primer mix. The template-switch adaptor, which had 12 random nucleotides, put a tag on each cDNA molecule. MiXCR, applied by TCRdb to the 5' RACE reads, yields one record per CDR3 protein. The data show about 1,500,000 distinct CDR3 sequences, around 42% seen once. A note on this clonotype: What it recognizes is unknown.

The CDR3 extends over 15 amino acids. The V gene's germline CDR1 is ENHRY and CDR2 SYGVKD. Deletions cut 3 bases from V and 4 bases from J, with 15 bases between. The rearrangement joins TRBV10-3 to TRBJ1-1, with D perhaps matching TRBD1 (6 bases). This clonotype was sampled from a woman aged 18-30 years in good health. The specimen sequenced was blood. The CDR3 spells CAISDSGARSTEAFF. DNA of the CDR3: TGTGCCATCAGTGACTCGGGGGCGAGAAGCACTGAAGCTTTCTTT.